The 10 T cell receptor beta chains in this list originate from one sample, sequenced in a study of control samples from healthy donors and cancer patients. The assay was immunoSEQ multiplex PCR, and TCRdb's table has in-frame clones only and misses some. The data contain roughly 100,000 clones, 80% to 90% of them singletons. Sequencing was done on a sample of blood. Receptors originate from a woman aged 50 to 65 in good health.

The gene calls are TRBV5-4 and TRBJ1-2; the D is unclear. CDR3 length equals 15 residues. The V end lost 4 bases, the J end lost 2 bases, and 15 bases lay between the germline ends. Germline CDR1 SGHNT, CDR2 YYREEE (reference sequence). The CDR3: CASSPDGPNNYGYTF. The CDR3 nucleotides read TGTGCCAGCAGCCCGGATGGACCGAACAACTATGGCTACACCTTC. The full variable domain, with the rest looked up from reference TRBV5-4 and TRBJ1-2, is ETGVTQSPTHLIKTRGQQVTLRCSSQSGHNTVSWYQQALGQGPQFIFQYYREEENGRGNFPPRFSGLQFPNYSSELNVNALELDDSALYLCASSPDGPNNYGYTFGSGTRLTVV.

In this sample, this clone turned up once. This sequence joins TRBV5-1 and TRBJ2-3; D not resolved. CDR1 is SGHRS and CDR2 is YFSETQ in the germline V gene. Trimming took 0 bases from V and 2 from J, leaving 10 bases between them. This CDR3 has 15 amino acids. The CDR3, as DNA: TGCGCCAGCAGCTTGGAGACGCCCGACACAGATACGCAGTATTTT. Protein: CASSLETPDTDTQYF.

This clone was observed a single time. The chain recombines TRBV10-2 with TRBJ1-3; D call uncertain. CDR3 length: 16 amino acids. With 0 bases removed from V and 0 bases from J, the gap between germline ends came to 9 bases. CDR1 and CDR2 (germline): WSHSY, SAAADI. The CDR3 sequence: CASSESAVSSGNTIYF. DNA of the CDR3: TGCGCCAGCAGTGAGTCGGCCGTATCCTCTGGAAACACCATATATTTT.

This chain connects TRBV18 to TRBJ1-3; 8 bases map to TRBD1. The germline V gene has CDR1 KGHSH and CDR2 LQKENI. The CDR3 is 14 residues long. Unmatched junction bases numbered 2, after V lost 3 bases and J lost 4 bases. As DNA, the CDR3 is TGTGCCAGCTCACCGGACAGGGTCGGAAACACCATATATTTT. It encodes CASSPDRVGNTIYF.

This clone occurred once. The chain carries TRBV7-8 and TRBJ2-5; the D gene is possibly TRBD2 (5 bases). The germline V and J ends were trimmed by 2 bases and 6 bases, with 19 bases remaining between them. Germline loops: CDR1 SGHVS, CDR2 FQNEAQ. The CDR3 consists of 16 residues. CDR3 residues: CASSLLAGGNVKTQYF. In DNA, the CDR3 is TGTGCCAGCAGCTTACTGGCAGGAGGCAACGTGAAGACCCAGTACTTC.

The chain carries TRBV5-1 and TRBJ1-6; unclear D gene. In germline, CDR1 is SGHRS, CDR2 YFSETQ. The ends were cut back, 4 bases at V and 9 bases at J, with 17 bases in the middle. The length of the CDR3 is 15 residues. CDR3 amino acids: CASSPGGEKSSPLHF. Here the CDR3 DNA reads TGCGCCAGCAGCCCCGGCGGGGAGAAGAGTTCACCCCTCCACTTT.

The chain links TRBV4-3 to TRBJ2-5; 10 bases match TRBD2. Germline trimming cut 4 bases from V and 2 bases from J; bases unmatched to any gene: 19. The CDR3 covers 20 residues. CDR1 and CDR2 (germline): LGHNA, YSLEER. DNA of the CDR3: TGCGCCAGCAGCCTTGGGCTAGCGGGAGAGTTGGGGCCAATACAAGAGACCCAGTACTTC. This translates into CASSLGLAGELGPIQETQYF.

The rearrangement joins TRBV19 to TRBJ2-1; 13 nucleotides line up with TRBD2. The CDR3 is 16 amino acids. Per germline, CDR1 LNHDA and CDR2 SQIVND (reference sequence). After removal of 6 bases from V and 4 bases from J, the junction contained 6 bases not matched to a gene. The CDR3 sequence: CASREPGLAGYNEQFF. The DNA for the CDR3 is TGTGCCAGTAGAGAACCGGGACTAGCGGGATACAATGAGCAGTTCTTC.

This chain links TRBV19 with TRBJ1-4; tentatively, D is TRBD1 (6 bases). Germline V CDR1 and CDR2: LNHDA, SQIVND (reference sequence). The CDR3 spans 14 residues. V was pared by 4 bases and J by 4 bases, with 10 bases between. CDR3 DNA sequence: TGTGCCAGTAGTACGACAGGAGATAATGAAAAACTGTTTTTT. It specifies CASSTTGDNEKLFF.

The chain couples TRBV3-1 (or the pseudogene TRBV3-2) to TRBJ2-7, with 7 bases that match TRBD1. Germline loops: CDR1 LGHDT, CDR2 YNNKEL (reference sequence). This CDR3 is 15 amino acids long. Losses at the gene ends were 0 bases for V and 5 bases for J; bases not matched to a gene: 7. The CDR3 loop is CASSQDATGAHEQYF. In DNA form, the CDR3 reads TGTGCCAGCAGCCAAGACGCTACAGGGGCGCACGAGCAGTACTTC.